This TCR beta chain came from a study of blood T cell repertoires in COVID-19. Trimming cost V 5 bases and J 6 bases, with 15 bases left between them. This CDR3 is built from 14 residues. Germline CDR1 reads KGHSH; CDR2 reads LQKENI. The table came from immunoSEQ multiplex PCR; TCRdb's copy has only in-frame clones and leaves some out. This table holds under 300,000 clones, over 75% found once. Sequencing input: peripheral blood. The chain joins TRBV18 to TRBJ2-3, with D perhaps TRBD2 (5 bases). The receptor's source is a human donor in a cohort sampled during active COVID-19. The CDR3 reads CASSESSGGDTQYF. DNA for the CDR3: TGTGCCAGCTCAGAGTCGAGCGGCGGCGATACGCAGTATTTT.